This is a list of T cell receptor beta chains from one sample in a study of T cells in Graves' hyperthyroidism and ophthalmopathy. TCRdb used MiXCR to reprocess the multiplex PCR reads, holding one entry per CDR3 protein. Counted here are about 200,000 distinct CDR3 sequences, roughly a sixth occurring once; the ten biggest clones make up approximately 56%. The sequencing input was blood. The receptors were sampled from a woman aged 45-60 years with Graves' hyperthyroidism. CDR3s leave out the opening cysteine and the closing phenylalanine or tryptophan.

j_call v_call cdr3_aa
TRBJ2-1 TRBV27 ASSLYQQSPYNEQF
TRBJ1-3 TRBV29-1 SVATGYEGNTIY
TRBJ2-1 TRBV12-3/TRBV12-4 ASRTSGRARANEQF
TRBJ1-5 TRBV12-3/TRBV12-4 ASSGGVLIQPQH
TRBJ2-7 TRBV20-1 SARVSGGSRYEQY
TRBJ2-1 TRBV7-2 ASSVSGSSYNEQF
TRBJ2-1 TRBV5-4 ASSLVGGEGGEQF
TRBJ2-1 TRBV4-2 ASSDGLVYGEQF
TRBJ1-1 TRBV9 ASSVAGQWNTEAF
TRBJ2-2 TRBV7-2 ASSSTLTGELF
TRBJ2-1 TRBV2 ASSRSVGSYNEQF
TRBJ2-2 TRBV28 ARPGLAGEGTGELF
TRBJ2-2 TRBV28 ASSPRTSGRVNTGELF
TRBJ1-1 TRBV5-1 ASSLDGGRGEAF
TRBJ1-2 TRBV12-3/TRBV12-4 ASSPPRTVFGYT
TRBJ1-1 TRBV29-1 SAFLILQGVGTEAF
TRBJ1-1 TRBV28 AILGGGRNTEAF
TRBJ2-3 TRBV7-9 ASSPASRSADTQY
TRBJ2-5 TRBV6-1 ASTPSGTQETQY
TRBJ2-5 TRBV12-5 ASGLADRGSTQY
TRBJ2-2 TRBV9 ASSPRGDNTGELF
TRBJ1-1 TRBV20-1 SAKQGAGAF
TRBJ1-1 TRBV14 ASSQWISNTEAF